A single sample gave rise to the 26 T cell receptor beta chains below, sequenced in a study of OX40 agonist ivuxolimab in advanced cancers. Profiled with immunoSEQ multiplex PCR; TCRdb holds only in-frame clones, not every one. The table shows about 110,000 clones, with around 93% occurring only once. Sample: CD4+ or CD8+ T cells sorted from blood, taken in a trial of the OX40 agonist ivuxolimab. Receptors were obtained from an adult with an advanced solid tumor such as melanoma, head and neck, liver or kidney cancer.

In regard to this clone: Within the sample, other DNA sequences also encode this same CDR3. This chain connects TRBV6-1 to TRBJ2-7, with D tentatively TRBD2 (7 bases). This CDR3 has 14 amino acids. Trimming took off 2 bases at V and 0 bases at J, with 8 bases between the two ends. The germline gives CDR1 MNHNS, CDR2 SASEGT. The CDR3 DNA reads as TGTGCCAGCAGTGAACGGGGGGCCTCCTACGAGCAGTACTTC. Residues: CASSERGASYEQYF.

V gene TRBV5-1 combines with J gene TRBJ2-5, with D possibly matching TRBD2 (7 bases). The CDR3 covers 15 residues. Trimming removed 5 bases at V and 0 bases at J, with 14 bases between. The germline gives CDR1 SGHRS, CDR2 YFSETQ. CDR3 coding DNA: TGCGCCAGCAGAAACGGCGGGGGCAACCAAGAGACCCAGTACTTC. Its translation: CASRNGGGNQETQYF.

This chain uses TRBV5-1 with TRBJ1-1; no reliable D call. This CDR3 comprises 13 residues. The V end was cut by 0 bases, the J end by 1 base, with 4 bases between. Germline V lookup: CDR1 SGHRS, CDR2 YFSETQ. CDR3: CASSLDPNTEAFF. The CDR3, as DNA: TGCGCCAGCAGCTTGGACCCGAACACTGAAGCTTTCTTT.

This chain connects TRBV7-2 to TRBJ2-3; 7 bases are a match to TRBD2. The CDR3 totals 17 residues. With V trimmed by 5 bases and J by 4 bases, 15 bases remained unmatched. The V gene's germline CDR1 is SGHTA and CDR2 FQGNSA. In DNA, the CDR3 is TGTGCCAGCAGCGGATTCGGACTAGTCAGAAGACCAGATACGCAGTATTTT. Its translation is CASSGFGLVRRPDTQYF.

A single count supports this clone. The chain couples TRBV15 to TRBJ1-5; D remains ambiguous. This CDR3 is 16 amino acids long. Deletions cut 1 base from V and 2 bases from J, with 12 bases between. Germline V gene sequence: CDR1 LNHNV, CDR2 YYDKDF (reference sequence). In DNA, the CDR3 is TGTGCCACCAGCAGAGGGGGAAACAGCGGCAATCAGCCCCAGCATTTT. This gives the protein CATSRGGNSGNQPQHF.

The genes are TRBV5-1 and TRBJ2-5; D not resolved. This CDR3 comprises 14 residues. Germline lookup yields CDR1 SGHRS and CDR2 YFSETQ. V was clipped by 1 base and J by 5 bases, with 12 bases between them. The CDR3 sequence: CASSLSQPIETQYF. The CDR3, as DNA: TGCGCCAGCAGCTTGTCCCAACCTATTGAGACCCAGTACTTC.

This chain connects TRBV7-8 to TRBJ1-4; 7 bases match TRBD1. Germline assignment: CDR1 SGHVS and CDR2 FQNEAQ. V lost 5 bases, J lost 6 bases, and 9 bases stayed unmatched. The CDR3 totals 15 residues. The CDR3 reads CASSPGGRVYEKLFF. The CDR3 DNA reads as TGTGCCAGCAGCCCAGGGGGTAGGGTGTATGAAAAACTGTTTTTT. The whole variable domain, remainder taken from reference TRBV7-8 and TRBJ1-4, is GAGVSQSPRYKVAKRGQDVALRCDPISGHVSLFWYQQALGQGPEFLTYFQNEAQLDKSGLPSDRFFAERPEGSVSTLKIQRTQQEDSAVYLCASSPGGRVYEKLFFGSGTQLSVL.

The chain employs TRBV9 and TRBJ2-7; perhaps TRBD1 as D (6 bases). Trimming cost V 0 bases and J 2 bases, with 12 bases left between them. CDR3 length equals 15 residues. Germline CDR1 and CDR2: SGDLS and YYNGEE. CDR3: CASSVGVGGPYEQYF. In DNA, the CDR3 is TGTGCCAGCAGCGTAGGAGTAGGGGGTCCCTACGAGCAGTACTTC.

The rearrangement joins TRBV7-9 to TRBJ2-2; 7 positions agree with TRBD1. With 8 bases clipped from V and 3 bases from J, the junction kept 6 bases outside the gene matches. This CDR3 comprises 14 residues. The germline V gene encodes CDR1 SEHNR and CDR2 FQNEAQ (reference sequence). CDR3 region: CASRQGVDTGELFF. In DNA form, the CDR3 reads TGTGCCAGCCGCCAGGGGGTCGACACCGGGGAGCTGTTTTTT.

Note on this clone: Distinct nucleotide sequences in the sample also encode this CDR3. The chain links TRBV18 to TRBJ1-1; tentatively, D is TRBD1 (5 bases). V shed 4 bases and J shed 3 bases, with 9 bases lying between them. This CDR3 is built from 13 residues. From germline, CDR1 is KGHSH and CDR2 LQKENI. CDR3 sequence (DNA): TGTGCCAGCTCACGGGGGGAAGACACTGAAGCTTTCTTT. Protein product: CASSRGEDTEAFF. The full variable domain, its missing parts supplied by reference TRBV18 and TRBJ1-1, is NAGVMQNPRHLVRRRGQEARLRCSPMKGHSHVYWYRQLPEEGLKFMVYLQKENIIDESGMPKERFSAEFPKEGPSILRIQQVVRGDSAAYFCASSRGEDTEAFFGQGTRLTVV.

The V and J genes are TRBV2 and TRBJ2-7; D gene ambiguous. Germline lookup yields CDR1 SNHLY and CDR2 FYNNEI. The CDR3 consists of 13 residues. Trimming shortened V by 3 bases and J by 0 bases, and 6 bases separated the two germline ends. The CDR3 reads CASSDGYSYEQYF. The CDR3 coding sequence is TGTGCCAGCAGTGACGGTTACTCCTACGAGCAGTACTTC.

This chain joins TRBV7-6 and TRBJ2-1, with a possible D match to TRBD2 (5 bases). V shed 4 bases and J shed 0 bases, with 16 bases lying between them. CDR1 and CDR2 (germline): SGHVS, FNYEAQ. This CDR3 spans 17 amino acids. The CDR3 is CASSSDPGMSSYNEQFF. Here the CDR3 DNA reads TGTGCCAGCAGCTCGGACCCGGGGATGAGCTCCTACAATGAGCAGTTCTTC. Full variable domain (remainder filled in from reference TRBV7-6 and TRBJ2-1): GAGVSQSPRYKVTKRGQDVALRCDPISGHVSLYWYRQALGQGPEFLTYFNYEAQQDKSGLPNDRFSAERPEGSISTLTIQRTEQRDSAMYRCASSSDPGMSSYNEQFFGPGTRLTVL.

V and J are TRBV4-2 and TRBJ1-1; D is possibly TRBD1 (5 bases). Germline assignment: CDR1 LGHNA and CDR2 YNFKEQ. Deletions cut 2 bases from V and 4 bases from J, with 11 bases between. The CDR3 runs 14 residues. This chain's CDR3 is CASSQRGGTTEAFF. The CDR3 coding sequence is TGTGCCAGCAGCCAACGTGGGGGAACCACTGAAGCTTTCTTT.

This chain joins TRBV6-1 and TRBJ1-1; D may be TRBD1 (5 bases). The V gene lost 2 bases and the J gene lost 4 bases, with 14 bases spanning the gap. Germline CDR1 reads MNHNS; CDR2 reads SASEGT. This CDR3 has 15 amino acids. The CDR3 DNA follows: TGTGCCAGCAGTGAAATTGGGGGGGGGTTCACTGAAGCTTTCTTT. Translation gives CASSEIGGGFTEAFF.

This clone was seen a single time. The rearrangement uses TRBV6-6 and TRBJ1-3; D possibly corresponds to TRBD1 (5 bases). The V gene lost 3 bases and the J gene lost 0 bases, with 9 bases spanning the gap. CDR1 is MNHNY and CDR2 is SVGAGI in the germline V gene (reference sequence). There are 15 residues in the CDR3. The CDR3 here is CASSYRGNSGNTIYF. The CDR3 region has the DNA TGTGCCAGCAGTTATAGGGGTAACTCTGGAAACACCATATATTTT.

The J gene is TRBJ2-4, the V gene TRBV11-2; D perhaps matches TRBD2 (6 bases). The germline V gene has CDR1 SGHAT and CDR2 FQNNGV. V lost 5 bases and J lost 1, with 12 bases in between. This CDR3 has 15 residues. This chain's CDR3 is CASSRPSAAKNIQYF. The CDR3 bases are TGTGCCAGCAGCCGCCCTAGCGCTGCCAAAAACATTCAGTACTTC.

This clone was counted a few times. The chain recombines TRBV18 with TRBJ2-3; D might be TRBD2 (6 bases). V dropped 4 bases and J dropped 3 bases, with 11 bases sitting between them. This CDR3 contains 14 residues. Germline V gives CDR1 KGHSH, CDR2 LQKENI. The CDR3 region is CASSLRDPTDTQYF. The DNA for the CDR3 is TGTGCCAGCTCACTGCGGGACCCAACAGATACGCAGTATTTT.

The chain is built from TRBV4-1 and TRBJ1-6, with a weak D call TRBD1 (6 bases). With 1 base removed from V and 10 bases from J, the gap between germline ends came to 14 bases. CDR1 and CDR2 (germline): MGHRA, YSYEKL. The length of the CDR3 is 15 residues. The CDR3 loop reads CASSQGGARVSPLHF. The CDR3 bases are TGCGCCAGCAGCCAAGGGGGGGCGCGCGTATCACCCCTCCACTTT.

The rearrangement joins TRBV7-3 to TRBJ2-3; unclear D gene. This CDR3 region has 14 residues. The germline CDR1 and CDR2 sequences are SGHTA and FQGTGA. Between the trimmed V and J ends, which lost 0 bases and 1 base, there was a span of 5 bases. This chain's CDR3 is CASSLTARTDTQYF. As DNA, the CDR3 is TGTGCCAGCAGCTTAACGGCCCGCACAGATACGCAGTATTTT.

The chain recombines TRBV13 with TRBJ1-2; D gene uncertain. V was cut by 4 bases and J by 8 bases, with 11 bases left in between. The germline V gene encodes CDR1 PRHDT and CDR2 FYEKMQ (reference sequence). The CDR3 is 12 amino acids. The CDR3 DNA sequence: TGTGCCAGCAGCTCACCTTTCTTGGGCTACACCTTC. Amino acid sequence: CASSSPFLGYTF. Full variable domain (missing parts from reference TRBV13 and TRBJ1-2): AAGVIQSPRHLIKEKRETATLKCYPIPRHDTVYWYQQGPGQDPQFLISFYEKMQSDKGSIPDRFSAQQFSDYHSELNMSSLELGDSALYFCASSSPFLGYTFGSGTRLTVV.

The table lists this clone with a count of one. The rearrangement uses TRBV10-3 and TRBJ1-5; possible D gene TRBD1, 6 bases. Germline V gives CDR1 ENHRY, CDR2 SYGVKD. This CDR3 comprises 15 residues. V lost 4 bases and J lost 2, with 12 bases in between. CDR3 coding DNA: TGTGCCATCAGTGCCCAGGGGAAGGGCAATCAGCCCCAGCATTTT. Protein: CAISAQGKGNQPQHF.

The CDR3 nucleotides are TGTGATAGCAGCCCCTTGGCCCAAAGTAGCACCGGGGAGCTGTTTTTT. It translates to CDSSPLAQSSTGELFF. The chain couples TRBV7-7 to TRBJ2-2; D gene ambiguous. Germline V CDR1 and CDR2: SSHAT, FNYEAQ (reference sequence). The CDR3 covers 16 residues.

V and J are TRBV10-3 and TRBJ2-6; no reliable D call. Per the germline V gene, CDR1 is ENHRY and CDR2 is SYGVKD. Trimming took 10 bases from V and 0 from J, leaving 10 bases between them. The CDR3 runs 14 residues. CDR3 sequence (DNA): TGTGCCACCACCTCATCCTCTGGGGCCAACGTCCTGACTTTC. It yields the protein CATTSSSGANVLTF.

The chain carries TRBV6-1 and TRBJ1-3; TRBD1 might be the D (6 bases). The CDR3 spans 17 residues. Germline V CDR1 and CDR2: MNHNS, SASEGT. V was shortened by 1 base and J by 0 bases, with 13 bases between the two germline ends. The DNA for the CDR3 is TGTGCCAGCAGTGAAGGCCCAACAGGGAGCTCTGGAAACACCATATATTTT. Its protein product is CASSEGPTGSSGNTIYF.

The CDR3 loop reads CASSAGQISSTDTQYF. CDR3 in DNA: TGTGCCAGCAGCGCTGGACAGATTTCTAGCACAGATACGCAGTATTTT. The rearrangement uses TRBV9 and TRBJ2-3; weak D call: TRBD1 (6 bases). The V gene's germline CDR1 is SGDLS and CDR2 YYNGEE. V gave up 3 bases and J gave up 0 bases, with 14 bases separating them. The CDR3 totals 16 residues.

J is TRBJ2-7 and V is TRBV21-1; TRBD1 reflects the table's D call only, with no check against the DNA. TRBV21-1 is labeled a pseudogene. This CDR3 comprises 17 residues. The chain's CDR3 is CASSINGQLILIYEQYF. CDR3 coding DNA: TGTGCCAGCAGCATCAACGGACAGTTAATCTTAATATACGAGCAGTACTTC.